This TCR beta chain was found in a study of blood T cell repertoires in COVID-19. Overall study context: Sites in the United States, Italy and Spain provided acute and convalescent COVID-19 samples.

Germline V gene lookup returns CDR1 SEHNR and CDR2 FQNEAQ (reference sequence). This CDR3 has 11 amino acids. V was clipped by 3 bases and J by 7 bases, with 5 bases between them. Per the original methods: Scientists estimated how many nucleated cells there were by amplifying reference gene primers. Using immunoSEQ multiplex PCR, the repertoire was profiled, and TCRdb retains in-frame clones only, with some absent. V and J calls and clone size are those listed in that table; D and trimming were worked out from the DNA. The repertoire holds just under 95,000 clones, with 75% to 90% as singletons. The source is a human donor in a cohort sampled during active COVID-19. Sequencing was carried out using peripheral blood. J is TRBJ2-3 and V is TRBV7-9; the D is unclear. The CDR3: CASSFLNTQYF. The CDR3 DNA reads TGTGCCAGCAGCTTTTTAAATACGCAGTATTTT.